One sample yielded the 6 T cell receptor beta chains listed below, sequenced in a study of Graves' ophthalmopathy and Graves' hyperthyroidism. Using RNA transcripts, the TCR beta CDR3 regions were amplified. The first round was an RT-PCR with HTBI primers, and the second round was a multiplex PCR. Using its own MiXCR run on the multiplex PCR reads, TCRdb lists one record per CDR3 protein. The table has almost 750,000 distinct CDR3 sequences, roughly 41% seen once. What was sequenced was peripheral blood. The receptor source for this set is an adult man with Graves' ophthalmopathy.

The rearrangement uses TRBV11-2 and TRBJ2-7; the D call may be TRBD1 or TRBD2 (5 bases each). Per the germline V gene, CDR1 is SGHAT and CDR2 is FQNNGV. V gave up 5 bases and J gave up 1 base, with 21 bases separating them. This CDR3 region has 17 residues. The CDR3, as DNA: TGTGCCAGCAGCCACAAGGGGCACCAGCGGCTTTCCTACGAGCAGTACTTC. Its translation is CASSHKGHQRLSYEQYF. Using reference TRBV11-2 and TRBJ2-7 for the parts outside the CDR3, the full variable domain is EAGVAQSPRYKIIEKRQSVAFWCNPISGHATLYWYQQILGQGPKLLIQFQNNGVVDDSQLPKDRFSAERLKGVDSTLKIQPAKLEDSAVYLCASSHKGHQRLSYEQYFGPGTRLTVT.

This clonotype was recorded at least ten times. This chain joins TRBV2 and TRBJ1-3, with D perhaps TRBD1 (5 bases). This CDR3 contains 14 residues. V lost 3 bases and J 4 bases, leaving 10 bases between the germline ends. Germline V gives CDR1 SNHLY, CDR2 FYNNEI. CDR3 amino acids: CASSDQGGGNTIYF. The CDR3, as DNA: TGTGCCAGCAGTGACCAGGGTGGAGGAAACACCATATATTTT.

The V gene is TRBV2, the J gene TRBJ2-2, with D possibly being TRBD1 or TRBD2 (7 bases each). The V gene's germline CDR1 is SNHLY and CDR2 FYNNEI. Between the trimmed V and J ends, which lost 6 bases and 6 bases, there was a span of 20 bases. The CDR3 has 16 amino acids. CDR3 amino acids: CASSAARGGGSGELFF. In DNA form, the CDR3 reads TGTGCCAGCAGCGCCGCTCGGGGAGGGGGCTCCGGGGAGCTGTTTTTT.

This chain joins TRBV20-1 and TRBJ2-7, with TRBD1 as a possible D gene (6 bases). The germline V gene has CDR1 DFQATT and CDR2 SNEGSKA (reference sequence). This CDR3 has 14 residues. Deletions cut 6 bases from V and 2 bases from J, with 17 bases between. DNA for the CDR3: TGCAGTGCCGCCGCCCCAGGGGTAGCCTACGAGCAGTACTTC. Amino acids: CSAAAPGVAYEQYF.

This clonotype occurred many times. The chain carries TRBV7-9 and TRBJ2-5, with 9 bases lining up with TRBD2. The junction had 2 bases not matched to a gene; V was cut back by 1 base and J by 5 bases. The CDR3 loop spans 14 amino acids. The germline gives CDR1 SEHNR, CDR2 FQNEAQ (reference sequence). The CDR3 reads CASSLGLAGETQYF. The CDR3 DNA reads TGTGCCAGCAGCTTAGGTCTAGCGGGGGAGACCCAGTACTTC.

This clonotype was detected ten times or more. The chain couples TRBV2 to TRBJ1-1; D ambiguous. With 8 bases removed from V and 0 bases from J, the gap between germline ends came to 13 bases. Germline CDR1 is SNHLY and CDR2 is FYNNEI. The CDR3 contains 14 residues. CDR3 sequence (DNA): TGTGCCAGCCGAGCCGTCCTCATGAACACTGAAGCTTTCTTT. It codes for CASRAVLMNTEAFF.